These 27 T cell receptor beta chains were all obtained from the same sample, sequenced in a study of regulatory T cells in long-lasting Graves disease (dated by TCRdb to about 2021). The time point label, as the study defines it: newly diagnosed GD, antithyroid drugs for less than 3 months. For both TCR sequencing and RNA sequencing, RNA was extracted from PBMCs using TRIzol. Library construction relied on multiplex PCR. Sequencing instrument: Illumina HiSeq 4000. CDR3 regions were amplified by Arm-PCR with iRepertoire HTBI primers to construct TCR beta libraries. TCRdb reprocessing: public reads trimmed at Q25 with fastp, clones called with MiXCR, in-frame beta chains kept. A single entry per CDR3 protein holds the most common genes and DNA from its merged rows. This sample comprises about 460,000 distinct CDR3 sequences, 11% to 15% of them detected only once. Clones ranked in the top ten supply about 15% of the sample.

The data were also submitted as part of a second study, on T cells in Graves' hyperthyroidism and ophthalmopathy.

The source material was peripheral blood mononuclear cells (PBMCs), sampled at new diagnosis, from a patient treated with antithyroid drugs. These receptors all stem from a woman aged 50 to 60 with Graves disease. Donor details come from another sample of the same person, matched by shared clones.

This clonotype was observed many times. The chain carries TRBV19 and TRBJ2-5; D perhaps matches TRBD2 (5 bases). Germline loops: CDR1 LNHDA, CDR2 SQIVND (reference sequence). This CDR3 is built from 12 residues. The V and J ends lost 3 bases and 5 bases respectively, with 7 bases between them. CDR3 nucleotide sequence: TGTGCCAGTAGTATGAGGGAGGAGACCCAGTACTTC. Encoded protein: CASSMREETQYF.

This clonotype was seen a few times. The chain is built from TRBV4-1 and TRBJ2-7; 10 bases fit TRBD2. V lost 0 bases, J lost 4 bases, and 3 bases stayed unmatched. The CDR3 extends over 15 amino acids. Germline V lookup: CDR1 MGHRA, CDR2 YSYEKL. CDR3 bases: TGCGCCAGCAGCCAAGATAAGCGGGAGGGTTACGAGCAGTACTTC. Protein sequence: CASSQDKREGYEQYF.

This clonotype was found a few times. The CDR3 here is CSVEGPSGSSYNEQFF. The DNA of the CDR3 is TGCAGCGTTGAAGGCCCTAGCGGTAGCTCCTACAATGAGCAGTTCTTC. J is TRBJ2-1 and V is TRBV29-1, with TRBD2 matching over 7 bases. Germline-derived CDR1 and CDR2 are SQVTM and ANQGSEA. J was trimmed by 0 bases and V by 1 base; bases with no gene match: 6. The CDR3 sequence is 16 residues long.

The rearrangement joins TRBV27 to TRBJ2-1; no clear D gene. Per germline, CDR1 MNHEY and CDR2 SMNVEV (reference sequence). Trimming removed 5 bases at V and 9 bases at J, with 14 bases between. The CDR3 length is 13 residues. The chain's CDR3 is CASSRAGVIEQFF. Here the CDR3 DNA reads TGTGCCAGCAGTCGGGCAGGAGTAATTGAGCAGTTCTTC.

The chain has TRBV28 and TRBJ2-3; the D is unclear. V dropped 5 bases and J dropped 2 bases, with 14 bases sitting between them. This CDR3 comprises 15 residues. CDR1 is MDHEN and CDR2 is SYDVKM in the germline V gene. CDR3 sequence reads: CASSLGGPFTDTQYF. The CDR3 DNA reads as TGTGCCAGCAGTCTTGGCGGACCCTTCACAGATACGCAGTATTTT.

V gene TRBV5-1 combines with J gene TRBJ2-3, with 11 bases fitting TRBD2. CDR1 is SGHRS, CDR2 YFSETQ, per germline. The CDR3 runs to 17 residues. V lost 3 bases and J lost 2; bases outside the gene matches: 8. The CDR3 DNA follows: TGCGCCAGCAGCTCTAGGGGGACTAGCGGACTCACAGATACGCAGTATTTT. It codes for CASSSRGTSGLTDTQYF.

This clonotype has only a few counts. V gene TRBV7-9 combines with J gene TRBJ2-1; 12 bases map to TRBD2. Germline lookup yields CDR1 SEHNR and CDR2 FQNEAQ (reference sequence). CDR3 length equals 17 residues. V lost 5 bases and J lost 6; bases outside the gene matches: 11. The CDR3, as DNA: TGTGCCAGCAGCCTAGGACTAGCGGGGTTCGAAAGCAATGAGCAGTTCTTC. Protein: CASSLGLAGFESNEQFF.

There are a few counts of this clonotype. CDR3 nucleotides: TGTGCCAGCAGCTTAGGTTTAGTTAATAAGTACTTC. As protein: CASSLGLVNKYF. V usage is TRBV7-2 and J usage is TRBJ2-7; the D is unclear. Deletions cut 1 base from V and 11 bases from J, with 12 bases between. CDR3 length: 12 residues. The germline CDR1 and CDR2 sequences are SGHTA and FQGNSA.

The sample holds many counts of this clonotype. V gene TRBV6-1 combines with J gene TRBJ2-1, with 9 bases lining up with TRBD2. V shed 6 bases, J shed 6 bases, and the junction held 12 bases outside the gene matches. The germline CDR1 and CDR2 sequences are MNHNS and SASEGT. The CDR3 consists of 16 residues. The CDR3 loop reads CASRLSGSREGNEQFF. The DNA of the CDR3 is TGTGCCAGCAGGCTTAGCGGGAGTAGAGAAGGCAATGAGCAGTTCTTC.

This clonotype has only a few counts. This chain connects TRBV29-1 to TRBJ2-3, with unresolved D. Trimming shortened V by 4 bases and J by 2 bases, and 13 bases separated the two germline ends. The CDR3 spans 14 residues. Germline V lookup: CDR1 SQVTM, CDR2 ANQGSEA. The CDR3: CSVVGRTLTDTQYF. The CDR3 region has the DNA TGCAGCGTTGTCGGCCGTACCCTCACAGATACGCAGTATTTT.

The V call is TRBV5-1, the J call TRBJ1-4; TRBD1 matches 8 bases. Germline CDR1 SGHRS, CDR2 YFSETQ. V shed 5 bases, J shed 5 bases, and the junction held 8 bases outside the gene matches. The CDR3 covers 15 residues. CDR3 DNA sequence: TGCGCCAGCAGTAATCAGGGGGCCGGGAATGAAAAACTGTTTTTT. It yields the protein CASSNQGAGNEKLFF.

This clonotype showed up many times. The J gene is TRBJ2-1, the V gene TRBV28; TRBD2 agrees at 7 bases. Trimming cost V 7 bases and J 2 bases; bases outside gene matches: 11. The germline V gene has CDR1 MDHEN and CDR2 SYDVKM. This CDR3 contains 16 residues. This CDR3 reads CASTPFPGRPYNEQFF. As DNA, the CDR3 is TGTGCCAGCACTCCCTTCCCCGGGAGGCCCTACAATGAGCAGTTCTTC.

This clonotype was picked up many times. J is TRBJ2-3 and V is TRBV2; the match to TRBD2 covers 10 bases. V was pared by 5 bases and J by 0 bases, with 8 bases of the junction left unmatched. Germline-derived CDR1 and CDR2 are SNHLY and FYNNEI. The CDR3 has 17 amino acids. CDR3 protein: CASSSQTSGYSTDTQYF. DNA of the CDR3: TGTGCCAGCAGTTCTCAGACTAGCGGGTATAGCACAGATACGCAGTATTTT. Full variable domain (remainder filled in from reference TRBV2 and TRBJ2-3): EPEVTQTPSHQVTQMGQEVILRCVPISNHLYFYWYRQILGQKVEFLVSFYNNEISEKSEIFDDQFSVERPDGSNFTLKIRSTKLEDSAMYFCASSSQTSGYSTDTQYFGPGTRLTVL.

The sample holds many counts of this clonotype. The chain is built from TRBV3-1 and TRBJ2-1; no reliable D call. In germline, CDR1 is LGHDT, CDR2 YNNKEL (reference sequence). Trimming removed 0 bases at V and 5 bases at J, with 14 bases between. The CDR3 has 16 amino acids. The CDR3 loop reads CASSQEGSGPDNEQFF. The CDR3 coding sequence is TGTGCCAGCAGCCAAGAAGGCTCGGGTCCAGACAATGAGCAGTTCTTC.

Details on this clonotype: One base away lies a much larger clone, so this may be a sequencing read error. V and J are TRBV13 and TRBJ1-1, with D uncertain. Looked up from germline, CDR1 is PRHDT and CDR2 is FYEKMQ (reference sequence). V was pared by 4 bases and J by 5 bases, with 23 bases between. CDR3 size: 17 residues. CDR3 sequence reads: CASSSLDLIHPGTEAFF. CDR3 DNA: TGTGCCAGCAGCTCCTTGGACCTGATTCACCCGGGGACTGAAGCTTTCTTT.

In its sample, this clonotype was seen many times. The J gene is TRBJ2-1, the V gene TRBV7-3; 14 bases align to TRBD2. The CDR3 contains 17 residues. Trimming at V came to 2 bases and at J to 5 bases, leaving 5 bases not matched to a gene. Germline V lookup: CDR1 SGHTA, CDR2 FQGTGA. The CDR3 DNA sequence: TGTGCCAGCAGCTTAGGACTAGCGGGAGGAGGGAACAATGAGCAGTTCTTC. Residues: CASSLGLAGGGNNEQFF.

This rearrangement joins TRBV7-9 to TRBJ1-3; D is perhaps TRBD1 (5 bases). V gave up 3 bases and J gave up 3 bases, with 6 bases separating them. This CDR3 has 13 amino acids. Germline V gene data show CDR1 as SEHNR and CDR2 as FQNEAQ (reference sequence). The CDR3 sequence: CASSFGGGNTIYF. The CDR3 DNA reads TGTGCCAGCAGCTTCGGGGGTGGAAACACCATATATTTT.

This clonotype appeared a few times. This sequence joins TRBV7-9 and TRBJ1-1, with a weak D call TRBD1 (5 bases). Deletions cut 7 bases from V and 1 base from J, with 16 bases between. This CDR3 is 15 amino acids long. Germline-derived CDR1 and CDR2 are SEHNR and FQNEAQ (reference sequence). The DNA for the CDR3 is TGTGCCAGCACCATTATGGGGGGGGGGAACACTGAAGCTTTCTTT. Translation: CASTIMGGGNTEAFF.

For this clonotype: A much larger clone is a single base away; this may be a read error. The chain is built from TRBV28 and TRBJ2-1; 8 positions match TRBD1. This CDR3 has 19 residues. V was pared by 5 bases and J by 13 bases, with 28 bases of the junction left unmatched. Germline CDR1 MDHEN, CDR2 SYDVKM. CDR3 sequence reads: CASSSLHRDRSFKENIQFF. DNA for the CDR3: TGTGCCAGCAGTAGCCTTCACCGGGACAGGTCATTTAAAGAAAACATTCAGTTCTTC.

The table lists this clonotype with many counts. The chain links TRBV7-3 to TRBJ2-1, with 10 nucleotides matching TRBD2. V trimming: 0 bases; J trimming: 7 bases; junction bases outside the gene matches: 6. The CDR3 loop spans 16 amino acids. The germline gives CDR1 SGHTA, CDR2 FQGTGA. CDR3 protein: CASSLTASGRRNEQFF. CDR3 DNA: TGTGCCAGCAGCTTAACGGCTAGCGGGAGACGTAATGAGCAGTTCTTC.

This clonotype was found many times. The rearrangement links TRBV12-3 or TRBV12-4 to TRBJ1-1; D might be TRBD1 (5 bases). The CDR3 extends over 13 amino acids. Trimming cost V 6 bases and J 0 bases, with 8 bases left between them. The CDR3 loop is CASRGPLNTEAFF. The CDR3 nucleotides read TGTGCCAGCAGGGGGCCGCTGAACACTGAAGCTTTCTTT.

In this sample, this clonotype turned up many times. In DNA form, the CDR3 reads TGCAGCGTAAGCCGGGACAGGAGCGGCGAGCAGTACTTC. Residues: CSVSRDRSGEQYF. J is TRBJ2-7 and V is TRBV29-1; TRBD1 aligns across 8 bases. The trim removed 6 bases at V and 6 bases at J, leaving 10 bases unmatched. Germline V lookup: CDR1 SQVTM, CDR2 ANQGSEA. The CDR3 has 13 residues.

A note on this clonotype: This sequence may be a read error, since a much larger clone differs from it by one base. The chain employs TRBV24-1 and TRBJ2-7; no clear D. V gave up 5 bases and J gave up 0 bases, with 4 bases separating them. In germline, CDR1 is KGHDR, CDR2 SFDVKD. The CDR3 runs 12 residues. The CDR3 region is CATSVDSYEQYF. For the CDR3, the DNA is TGTGCCACCAGTGTAGACTCCTACGAGCAGTACTTC.

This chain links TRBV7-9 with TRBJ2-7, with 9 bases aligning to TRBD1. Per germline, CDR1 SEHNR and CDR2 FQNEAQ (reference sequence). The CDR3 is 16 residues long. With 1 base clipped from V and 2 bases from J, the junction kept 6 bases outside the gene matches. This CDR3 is CASSLVGTGWAYEQYF. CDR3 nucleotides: TGTGCCAGCAGCTTAGTGGGGACAGGGTGGGCCTACGAGCAGTACTTC. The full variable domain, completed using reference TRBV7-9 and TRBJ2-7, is DTGVSQNPRHKITKRGQNVTFRCDPISEHNRLYWYRQTLGQGPEFLTYFQNEAQLEKSRLLSDRFSAERPKGSFSTLEIQRTEQGDSAMYLCASSLVGTGWAYEQYFGPGTRLTVT.

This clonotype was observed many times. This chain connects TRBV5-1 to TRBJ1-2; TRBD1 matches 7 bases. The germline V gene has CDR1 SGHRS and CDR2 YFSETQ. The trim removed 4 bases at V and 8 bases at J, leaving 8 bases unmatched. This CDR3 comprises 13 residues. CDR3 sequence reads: CASSETGSGGYTF. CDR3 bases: TGCGCCAGCAGCGAGACAGGGTCGGGAGGCTACACCTTC.

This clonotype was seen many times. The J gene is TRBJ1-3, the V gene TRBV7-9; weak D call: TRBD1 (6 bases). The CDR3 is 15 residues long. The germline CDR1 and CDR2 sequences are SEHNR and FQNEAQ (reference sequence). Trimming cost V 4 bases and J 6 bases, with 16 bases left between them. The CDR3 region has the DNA TGTGCCAGCAGCTCCTCGCCACAGGGCGCAAACACCATATATTTT. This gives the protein CASSSSPQGANTIYF.

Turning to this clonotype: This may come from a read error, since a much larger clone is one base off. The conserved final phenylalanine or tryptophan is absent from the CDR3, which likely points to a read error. The DNA of the CDR3 is TGTGCCAGCAGCTTAACTGTGGGGTCAGAGACCCAGTACTGC. Amino acids: CASSLTVGSETQYC. The chain links TRBV5-5 to TRBJ2-5; D uncertain. The CDR3 extends over 14 amino acids. Germline V gives CDR1 SGHKS, CDR2 YYEKEE (reference sequence). The V and J ends lost 2 bases and 4 bases respectively, with 12 bases between them.